This TCR beta chain is from a study of blood T cell repertoires in COVID-19. CDR1 is ENHRY and CDR2 is SYGVKD in the germline V gene. The CDR3 sequence is 14 residues long. The trim removed 3 bases at V and 4 bases at J, leaving 6 bases unmatched. Data came from immunoSEQ multiplex PCR; TCRdb stores just in-frame clones and leaves some out. The top ten hold 28% of the sample, which has over 110,000 clones, around 89% seen once. The V call is TRBV10-3, the J call TRBJ2-7; 7 positions match TRBD1. This TCR came from a human donor in a cohort sampled during active COVID-19. The sequencing sample was made of peripheral blood. CDR3 sequence: CAISDRQGDYEQYF. The CDR3 DNA sequence: TGTGCCATCAGTGATCGGCAGGGGGATTACGAGCAGTACTTC.